Described below is a single T cell receptor beta chain sequence and its context. This sample is drawn from a study of spatial heterogeneity in lung cancer. Every TCR cDNA molecule carried a tag that served as a unique molecular identifier. TCRdb ran MiXCR on the 5' RACE reads and lists one entry per CDR3 protein. Among 85,000 to 100,000 distinct CDR3 sequences listed, less than 20% were seen once. Germline CDR1 reads SNHLY; CDR2 reads FYNNEI. This CDR3 has 16 amino acids. V lost 10 bases and J 6 bases, leaving 26 bases between the germline ends. As for time point: blood at routine non-recurrence follow-up after resection. Tumor, nontumor lung or frozen PBMC supplied whole RNA that was sequenced unsorted.

The sequence derives from a male donor with early-stage non-small cell lung cancer. This chain connects TRBV2 to TRBJ2-3, with a weak D call TRBD2 (5 bases). Source: PBMCs, taken at follow-up. CDR3 loop: CANRKSSGQRGDTQYF. Written as DNA, the CDR3 is TGTGCCAACCGTAAATCTTCCGGTCAAAGAGGGGATACGCAGTATTTT.